This T cell receptor beta chain is from a study of shared clonotypes between healthy human individuals. On this clone itself: Other nucleotide sequences from this sample produce the same CDR3.

Method: immunoSEQ multiplex PCR; TCRdb's copy keeps in-frame clones and lacks some. The sample includes 450,000 to 500,000 clones, over 60% of them seen just once. Researchers drew on roughly 100 million PBMCs for genomic DNA from unsorted samples. The receptor was derived from a woman aged 40 to 50 in good health. Some clones in this sample may be carry-over from other donors' samples. Sequencing was done on a sample of PBMCs.

In DNA, the CDR3 is TGCGCCAGCAGCTTGGACAGGAACAATGAGCAGTTCTTC. Protein: CASSLDRNNEQFF. The chain is built from TRBV5-1 and TRBJ2-1, with D maybe TRBD1 (5 bases). Trimming left V 0 bases short and J 5 bases short, with 6 bases between. CDR1 SGHRS and CDR2 YFSETQ come from the germline V gene. This CDR3 is 13 amino acids long.